The rows below give T cell receptor beta chains drawn from one sample of a study of blood T cell repertoires in COVID-19. Produced via immunoSEQ multiplex PCR; TCRdb's table is partial and in-frame only. This sample yields roughly 200,000 clones, of which about nine tenths are seen a single time; approximately 7.2% belongs to the top ten. Material for sequencing was PBMCs or T cells enriched from blood (not recorded which). All receptors come from a man aged 30-40 years in a cohort exposed to, infected with or recovered from COVID-19 (not recorded which). Both conserved end residues are part of each CDR3. A D gene is named only where the DNA matches it firmly. For some rows the clone size is stated as once, few or many, or as a class when expanded; others skip it.

TRBV4-2	TRBJ2-3	20	.	TRBD2	CASSQDETAGGSRGTDTQYF	TGTGCCAGCAGCCAAGACGAGACAGCGGGAGGGTCCCGGGGCACAGATACGCAGTATTTT
TRBV5-1	TRBJ2-3	14	.	TRBD2	CASSSGLSTDTQYF	TGCGCCAGCAGCTCGGGACTAAGCACAGATACGCAGTATTTT
TRBV7-3	TRBJ1-1	15	.	.	CASSPGEGMDTEAFF	TGTGCCAGCAGCCCCGGCGAGGGCATGGACACTGAAGCTTTCTTT
TRBV7-9	TRBJ2-2	12	.	.	CASRGGTGELFF	TGTGCCAGCAGAGGAGGCACCGGGGAGCTGTTTTTT
TRBV28	TRBJ2-7	15	.	.	CASSLAGPSSYEQYF	TGTGCCAGCAGTTTAGCTGGGCCGAGCTCCTACGAGCAGTACTTC
TRBV6-5	TRBJ2-7	14	.	.	CASSYGPLTYEQYF	TGTGCCAGCAGTTACGGGCCTCTGACCTACGAGCAGTACTTC
TRBV9	TRBJ1-1	16	.	.	CASSVGHRAGNTEAFF	TGTGCCAGCAGCGTCGGGCACAGGGCTGGGAACACTGAAGCTTTCTTT
TRBV11-2	TRBJ2-2	18	.	TRBD2	CASSLFPPSGPGTGELFF	TGTGCCAGCAGCTTATTCCCCCCTAGCGGTCCGGGCACCGGGGAGCTGTTTTTT
TRBV5-1	TRBJ2-5	13	.	.	CASSRDTKETQYF	TGCGCCAGCAGCCGGGACACGAAAGAGACCCAGTACTTC
TRBV6-5	TRBJ1-5	15	few	.	CASSMDTDGYQPQHF	TGTGCCAGCAGTATGGACACGGACGGGTATCAGCCCCAGCATTTT
TRBV7-9	TRBJ2-5	13	.	.	CASSLGGQQTQYF	TGTGCCAGCAGCTTAGGGGGGCAGCAGACCCAGTACTTC
TRBV28	TRBJ2-3	11	.	.	CASSRADTQYF	TGTGCCAGCAGCCGCGCAGATACGCAGTATTTT
TRBV28	TRBJ1-6	16	.	.	CASSFPLSSYNSPLHF	TGTGCCAGCAGTTTTCCCCTGAGCTCCTATAATTCACCCCTCCACTTT
TRBV6-2/TRBV6-3	TRBJ1-1	17	.	TRBD1	CASSYYRDRVRWTEAFF	TGTGCCAGCAGTTACTACCGGGACAGGGTCCGATGGACTGAAGCTTTCTTT
TRBV2	TRBJ2-3	14	.	.	CATALGVYTDTQYF	TGTGCCACCGCATTAGGGGTTTATACAGATACGCAGTATTTT
TRBV10-3	TRBJ1-2	14	.	.	CAISEPRVPYGYTF	TGTGCCATCAGTGAGCCCAGGGTCCCTTATGGCTACACCTTC
TRBV9	TRBJ1-3	11	.	.	CASSRGNTIYF	TGTGCCAGCTCTCGTGGAAACACCATATATTTT
TRBV28	TRBJ1-2	13	.	.	CASSLIFNYGYTF	TGTGCCAGCAGTTTAATCTTCAACTATGGCTACACCTTC
TRBV5-1	TRBJ2-1	16	.	.	CASSLVGGTSYNEQFF	TGCGCCAGCAGCTTGGTGGGCGGGACCTCCTACAATGAGCAGTTCTTC
TRBV5-1	TRBJ2-1	15	.	TRBD2	CASSFSTGRNNEQFF	TGCGCCAGCAGCTTTTCGACCGGGAGGAACAATGAGCAGTTCTTC
TRBV9	TRBJ2-3	17	.	TRBD2	CASSVDTSGALTDTQYF	TGTGCCAGCAGCGTAGATACTAGCGGGGCCCTCACAGATACGCAGTATTTT
TRBV10-2	TRBJ2-7	14	.	TRBD2	CASSASGRDYEQYF	TGCGCCAGCAGTGCAAGCGGGAGAGACTACGAGCAGTACTTC
TRBV19	TRBJ1-1	17	.	TRBD1	CASSSLRGQGANTEAFF	TGTGCCAGTAGTTCTCTCCGGGGACAGGGGGCAAACACTGAAGCTTTCTTT
TRBV7-9	TRBJ2-3	13	.	.	CATTRRETDTQYF	TGTGCCACCACCCGCCGGGAAACAGATACGCAGTATTTT
TRBV18	TRBJ1-1	15	.	.	CASSPIGQRNTEAFF	TGTGCCAGCTCACCAATCGGACAGAGGAACACTGAAGCTTTCTTT
TRBV7-9	TRBJ1-5	15	.	.	CASSLVGGADQPQHF	TGTGCCAGCAGCTTAGTAGGGGGGGCCGATCAGCCCCAGCATTTT
TRBV29-1	TRBJ2-1	12	.	TRBD1	CSVLTGGNEQFF	TGCAGCGTTTTGACAGGGGGGAATGAGCAGTTCTTC
TRBV19	TRBJ1-6	17	.	TRBD1	CASSGPGTGGASSPLHF	TGTGCCAGTAGCGGCCCGGGGACAGGGGGCGCGAGTTCACCCCTCCACTTT
TRBV15	TRBJ2-1	16	.	.	CATSRERGADYNEQFF	TGTGCCACCAGCAGAGAACGCGGAGCCGACTACAATGAGCAGTTCTTC
TRBV7-9	TRBJ1-2	15	once	.	CASSSDRSANYGYTF	TGTGCCAGCAGTTCCGACAGGAGTGCTAACTATGGCTACACCTTC
TRBV29-1	TRBJ2-1	13	.	.	CSVAHDSHLQGFF	TGCAGCGTTGCGCACGACTCCCATTTGCAGGGGTTCTTC
TRBV10-1	TRBJ2-3	13	few	.	CASSVTSADTQYF	TGCGCCAGCAGTGTTACCAGTGCAGATACGCAGTATTTT
TRBV24-1	TRBJ2-1	16	.	TRBD2	CATSDFEREGLNEQFF	TGTGCCACCAGTGATTTTGAGCGGGAGGGCCTCAATGAGCAGTTCTTC
TRBV4-2	TRBJ1-4	15	.	TRBD1	CASSQGDRDSEKLFF	TGTGCCAGCAGCCAAGGGGACAGGGATAGTGAAAAACTGTTTTTT
TRBV7-2	TRBJ1-4	12	.	.	CASSTRGEKLFF	TGTGCCAGCAGCACCCGGGGGGAAAAACTGTTTTTT
TRBV7-2	TRBJ2-1	13	.	TRBD2	CAGTSGRANEQFF	TGTGCCGGCACTAGCGGGAGGGCGAATGAGCAGTTCTTC
TRBV10-3	TRBJ1-2	12	.	.	CAISETGYGYTF	TGTGCCATCAGTGAAACAGGGTATGGCTACACCTTC
TRBV4-1	TRBJ2-2	18	.	TRBD2	CASSQDPAGTRFTGELFF	TGCGCCAGCAGCCAAGACCCGGCCGGGACTAGATTCACCGGGGAGCTGTTTTTT
TRBV19	TRBJ1-3	11	.	.	CASNIGNTIYF	TGTGCCAGCAACATTGGAAACACCATATATTTT